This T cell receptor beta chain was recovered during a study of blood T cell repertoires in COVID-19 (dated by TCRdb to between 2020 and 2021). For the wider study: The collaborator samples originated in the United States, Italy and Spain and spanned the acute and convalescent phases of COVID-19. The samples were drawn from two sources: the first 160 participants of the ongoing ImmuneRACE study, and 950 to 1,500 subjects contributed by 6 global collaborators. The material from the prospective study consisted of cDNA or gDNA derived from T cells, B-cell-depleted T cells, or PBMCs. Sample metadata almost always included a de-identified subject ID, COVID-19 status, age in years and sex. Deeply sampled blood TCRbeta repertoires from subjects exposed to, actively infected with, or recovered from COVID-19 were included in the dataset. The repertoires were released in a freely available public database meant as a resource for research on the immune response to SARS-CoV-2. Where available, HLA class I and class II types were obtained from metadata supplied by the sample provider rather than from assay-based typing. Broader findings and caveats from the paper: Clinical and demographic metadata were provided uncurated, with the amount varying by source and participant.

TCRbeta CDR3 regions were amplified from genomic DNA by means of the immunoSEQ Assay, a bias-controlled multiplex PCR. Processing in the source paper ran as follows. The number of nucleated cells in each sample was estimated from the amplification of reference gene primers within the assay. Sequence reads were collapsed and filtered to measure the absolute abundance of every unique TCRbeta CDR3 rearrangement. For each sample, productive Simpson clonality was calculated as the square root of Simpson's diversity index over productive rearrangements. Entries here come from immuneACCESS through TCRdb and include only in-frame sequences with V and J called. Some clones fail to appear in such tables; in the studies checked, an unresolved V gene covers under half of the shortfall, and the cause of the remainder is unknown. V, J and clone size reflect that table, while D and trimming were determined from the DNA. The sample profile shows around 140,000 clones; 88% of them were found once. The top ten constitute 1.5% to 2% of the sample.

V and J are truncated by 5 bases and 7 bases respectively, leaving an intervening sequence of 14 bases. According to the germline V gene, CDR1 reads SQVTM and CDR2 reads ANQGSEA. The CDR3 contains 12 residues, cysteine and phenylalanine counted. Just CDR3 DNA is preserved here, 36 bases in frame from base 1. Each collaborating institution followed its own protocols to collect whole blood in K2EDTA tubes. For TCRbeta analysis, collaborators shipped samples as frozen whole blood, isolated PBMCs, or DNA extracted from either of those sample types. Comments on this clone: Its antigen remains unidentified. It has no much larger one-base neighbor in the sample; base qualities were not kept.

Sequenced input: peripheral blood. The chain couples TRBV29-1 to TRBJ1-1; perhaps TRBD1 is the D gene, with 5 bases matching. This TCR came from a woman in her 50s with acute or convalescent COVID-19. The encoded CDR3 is CSVRPTGDEAFF. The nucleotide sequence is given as TGCAGCGTTCGCCCGACGGGGGATGAAGCTTTCTTT.